This TCR beta chain derives from a study of shared clonotypes between healthy human individuals. Of note for this clone: Other DNA sequences within the sample encode an identical CDR3.

Data came from immunoSEQ multiplex PCR; TCRdb stores just in-frame clones and leaves some out. The sample lists a few million clones; roughly nine tenths were seen once. Sequenced input: naive CD4+ T cells sorted from blood. Described subset: CD45RA+ positively selected. The TCR originated in a man aged 18-30 years in good health.

The CDR3: CASSSGSGANVLTF. The CDR3 bases are TGCGCCAGCAGCTCGGGATCTGGGGCCAACGTCCTGACTTTC. The rearrangement joins TRBV5-1 to TRBJ2-6; maybe TRBD2 (5 bases). There are 14 residues in the CDR3. The V end lost 3 bases, the J end lost 1 base, and 5 bases lay between the germline ends. The V gene's germline CDR1 is SGHRS and CDR2 YFSETQ.